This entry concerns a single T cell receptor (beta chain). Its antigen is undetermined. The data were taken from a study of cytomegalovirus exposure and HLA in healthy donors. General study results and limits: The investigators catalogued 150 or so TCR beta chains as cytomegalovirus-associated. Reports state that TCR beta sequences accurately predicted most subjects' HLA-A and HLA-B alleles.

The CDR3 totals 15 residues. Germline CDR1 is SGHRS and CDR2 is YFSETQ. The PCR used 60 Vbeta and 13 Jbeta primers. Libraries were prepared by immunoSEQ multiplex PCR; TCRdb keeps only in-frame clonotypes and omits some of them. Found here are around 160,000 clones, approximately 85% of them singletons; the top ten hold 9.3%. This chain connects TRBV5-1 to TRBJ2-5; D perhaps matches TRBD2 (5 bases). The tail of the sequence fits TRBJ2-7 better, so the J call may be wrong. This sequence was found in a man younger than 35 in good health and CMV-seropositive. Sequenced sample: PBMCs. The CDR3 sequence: CASSRDFAGFSEQYF. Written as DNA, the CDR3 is TGCGCCAGCAGTCGAGACTTCGCGGGCTTCTCCGAGCAGTACTTC.